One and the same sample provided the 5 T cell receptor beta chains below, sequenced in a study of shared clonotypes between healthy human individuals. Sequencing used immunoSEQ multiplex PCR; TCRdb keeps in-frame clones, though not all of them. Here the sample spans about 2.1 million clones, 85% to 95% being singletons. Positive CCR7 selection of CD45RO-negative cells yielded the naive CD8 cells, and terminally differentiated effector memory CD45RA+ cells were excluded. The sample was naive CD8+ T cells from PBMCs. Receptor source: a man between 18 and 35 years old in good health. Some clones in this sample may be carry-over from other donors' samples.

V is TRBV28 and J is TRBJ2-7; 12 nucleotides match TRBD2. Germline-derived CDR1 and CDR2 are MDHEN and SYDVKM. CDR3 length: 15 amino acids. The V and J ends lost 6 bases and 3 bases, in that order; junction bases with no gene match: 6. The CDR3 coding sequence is TGTGCCAGCAGCATGGGACTAGCGGGCTACTACGAGCAGTACTTC. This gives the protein CASSMGLAGYYEQYF.

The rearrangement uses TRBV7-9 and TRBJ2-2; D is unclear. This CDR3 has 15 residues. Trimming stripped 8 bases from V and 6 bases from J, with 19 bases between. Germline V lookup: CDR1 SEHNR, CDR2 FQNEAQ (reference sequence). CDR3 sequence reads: CASPGIVGTPGELFF. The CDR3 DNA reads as TGTGCCAGCCCCGGCATTGTGGGTACGCCCGGGGAGCTGTTTTTT.

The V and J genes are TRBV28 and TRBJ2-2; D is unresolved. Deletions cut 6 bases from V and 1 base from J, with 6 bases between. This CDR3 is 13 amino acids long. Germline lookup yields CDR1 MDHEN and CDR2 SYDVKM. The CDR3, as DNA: TGTGCCAGCAGGGCAGAGAACACCGGGGAGCTGTTTTTT. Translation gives CASRAENTGELFF.

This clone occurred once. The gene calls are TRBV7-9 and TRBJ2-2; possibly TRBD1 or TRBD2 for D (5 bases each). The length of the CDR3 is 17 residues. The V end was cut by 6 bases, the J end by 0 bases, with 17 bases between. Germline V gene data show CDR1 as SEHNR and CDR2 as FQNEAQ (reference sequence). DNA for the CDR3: TGTGCCAGCAGGTCCATGGGACGGACCCCGAACACCGGGGAGCTGTTTTTT. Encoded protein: CASRSMGRTPNTGELFF.

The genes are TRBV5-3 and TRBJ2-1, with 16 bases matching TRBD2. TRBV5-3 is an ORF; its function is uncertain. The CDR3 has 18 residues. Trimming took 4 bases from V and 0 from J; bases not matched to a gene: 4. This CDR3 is CARSGGTSGRGSYNEQFF. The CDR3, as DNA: TGTGCCAGAAGCGGCGGGACTAGCGGGAGGGGCTCCTACAATGAGCAGTTCTTC.